This T cell receptor beta chain was sequenced in a study of identifying expanded T cells in peripheral blood. The assay was immunoSEQ multiplex PCR, and TCRdb's table has in-frame clones only and misses some. Here the sample spans 100,000 or so clones, around nine tenths being singletons. No infections or other immune events were documented during collection. The CDR3 spans 16 residues. Per the germline V gene, CDR1 is SGHDN and CDR2 is FVKESK. With V trimmed by 4 bases and J by 4 bases, 8 bases remained unmatched. The chain links TRBV14 to TRBJ1-3, with 9 bases that match TRBD1. Specimen: blood. This receptor was taken from a person aged 18 to 75 in good health. This chain's CDR3 is CASSPDRGSRGNTIYF. As DNA, the CDR3 is TGTGCCAGCAGCCCCGACAGGGGGTCGAGAGGAAACACCATATATTTT.